These 25 T cell receptor beta chains were sequenced from one sample in a study of blood T cell repertoires in COVID-19. Method: immunoSEQ multiplex PCR; TCRdb's copy keeps in-frame clones and lacks some. The sample shows about 170,000 clones, about 92% of them seen only once. Sequenced input: peripheral blood. These receptors came from a man aged 30 to 39 with COVID-19, enrolled during active disease.

V and J are TRBV11-2 and TRBJ2-4; D gene unclear. Between the trimmed V and J ends, which lost 0 bases and 0 bases, there was a span of 3 bases. The CDR3 has 14 residues. The germline gives CDR1 SGHAT, CDR2 FQNNGV. The DNA of the CDR3 is TGTGCCAGCAGCTTAGAACTAGCCAAAAACATTCAGTACTTC. It codes for CASSLELAKNIQYF. Filled out from reference TRBV11-2 and TRBJ2-4, the complete variable domain reads EAGVAQSPRYKIIEKRQSVAFWCNPISGHATLYWYQQILGQGPKLLIQFQNNGVVDDSQLPKDRFSAERLKGVDSTLKIQPAKLEDSAVYLCASSLELAKNIQYFGAGTRLSVL.

The genes are TRBV3-1 (or the pseudogene TRBV3-2) and TRBJ1-1; D not certain. CDR1 and CDR2 from the germline V gene are LGHDT and YNNKEL (reference sequence). V was shortened by 2 bases and J by 10 bases, with 17 bases between the two germline ends. The CDR3 is made up of 14 amino acids. CDR3 coding DNA: TGTGCCAGCAGCCAACTAAACGGGGAAACGGGAGCTTTCTTT. Translation: CASSQLNGETGAFF.

This clone appeared once. The chain has TRBV7-9 and TRBJ2-1, with TRBD1 matching over 7 bases. In germline, CDR1 is SEHNR, CDR2 FQNEAQ (reference sequence). The J segment lost 7 bases and the V segment lost 6 bases, leaving 9 bases of the junction unmatched. The length of the CDR3 is 14 residues. In DNA, the CDR3 is TGTGCCAGCAGAGTACAGGGGAAAGGGAATGAGCAGTTCTTC. It translates to CASRVQGKGNEQFF.

The chain employs TRBV30 and TRBJ2-1; D gene ambiguous. CDR3 length equals 11 residues. Germline loops: CDR1 GTSNPN, CDR2 SVGIG (reference sequence). The V end lost 0 bases, the J end lost 7 bases, and 4 bases lay between the germline ends. The CDR3 sequence: CAWSVINEQFF. CDR3 in DNA: TGTGCCTGGAGTGTAATAAATGAGCAGTTCTTC.

The chain is built from TRBV5-1 and TRBJ1-1; the D gene is possibly TRBD1 (6 bases). V was clipped by 1 base and J by 1 base, with 14 bases between them. Germline V lookup: CDR1 SGHRS, CDR2 YFSETQ. The CDR3 runs to 16 residues. As DNA, the CDR3 is TGCGCCAGCAGCTTGTCGAGGGGCAGGGGGAACACTGAAGCTTTCTTT. It codes for CASSLSRGRGNTEAFF.

This clone was counted once. The V call is TRBV10-1, the J call TRBJ1-1; 10 positions agree with TRBD1. V shed 6 bases and J 4 bases; nucleotides not matched to a gene: 11. The CDR3 is 16 residues long. The germline CDR1 and CDR2 sequences are WNHNN and SYGVQD (reference sequence). CDR3 in DNA: TGCGCCAGCAGGGGACAGGGGTGCGGGTACGGCACTGAAGCTTTCTTT. The encoded protein is CASRGQGCGYGTEAFF.

The chain recombines TRBV14 with TRBJ2-1; TRBD2 matches at 15 bases. The length of the CDR3 is 19 residues. CDR1 SGHDN and CDR2 FVKESK come from the germline V gene. Unmatched junction bases numbered 3, after V lost 0 bases and J lost 0 bases. This CDR3 is CASSQDRTSGRASYNEQFF. CDR3 DNA sequence: TGTGCCAGCAGCCAAGATCGGACTAGCGGGAGGGCCTCCTACAATGAGCAGTTCTTC.

The J gene is TRBJ1-2, the V gene TRBV29-1; D is unresolved. This CDR3 spans 12 amino acids. Trimming took off 7 bases at V and 0 bases at J, with 9 bases between the two ends. Germline loops: CDR1 SQVTM, CDR2 ANQGSEA. The chain's CDR3 is CSGRVTNYGYTF. The DNA of the CDR3 is TGCAGCGGGAGAGTTACTAACTATGGCTACACCTTC.

This clone was counted between two and nine times. V is TRBV11-2 and J is TRBJ2-7; D possibly corresponds to TRBD2 (6 bases). The CDR3 extends over 16 amino acids. Between the trimmed V and J ends, which lost 11 bases and 2 bases, there was a span of 25 bases. Germline loops: CDR1 SGHAT, CDR2 FQNNGV. CDR3 nucleotide sequence: TGTGCCTCCCGGCGGGATGTAACGGTCAAACCCTACGAGCAGTACTTC. It specifies CASRRDVTVKPYEQYF.

As concerns this clone: One end of the junction fails to match germline, which may point to a read error. V gene TRBV29-1 combines with J gene TRBJ1-2, with D possibly matching TRBD1 (5 bases). This CDR3 has 14 amino acids. Looked up from germline, CDR1 is SQVTM and CDR2 is ANQGSEA. Here the CDR3 reads CSVEKAGQAYSYTF. As DNA, the CDR3 is TGCAGCGTTGAAAAGGCAGGGCAGGCCTATAGCTACACCTTC.

The rearrangement uses TRBV13 and TRBJ2-2; 14 bases are shared with TRBD2. V lost 5 bases to trimming and J lost 0 bases; unmatched junction nucleotides: 8. This CDR3 region has 19 residues. Germline CDR1 is PRHDT and CDR2 is FYEKMQ (reference sequence). The CDR3 DNA sequence: TGTGCCAGCAGCCCCTGGGGACTAGCGGGAGCCTCGAACACCGGGGAGCTGTTTTTT. It yields the protein CASSPWGLAGASNTGELFF. The full variable domain, with the rest looked up from reference TRBV13 and TRBJ2-2, is AAGVIQSPRHLIKEKRETATLKCYPIPRHDTVYWYQQGPGQDPQFLISFYEKMQSDKGSIPDRFSAQQFSDYHSELNMSSLELGDSALYFCASSPWGLAGASNTGELFFGEGSRLTVL.

The gene calls are TRBV10-3 and TRBJ1-5; a possible D gene is TRBD1 (5 bases). The germline V gene encodes CDR1 ENHRY and CDR2 SYGVKD. The CDR3 sequence is 12 residues long. Trimming stripped 9 bases from V and 4 bases from J, with 10 bases between. In DNA, the CDR3 is TGTGCCATGGGGCGGGAAAATCAGCCCCAGCATTTT. Translated, it gives CAMGRENQPQHF.

This chain uses TRBV4-2 with TRBJ2-3; the match to TRBD1 covers 9 bases. The CDR3 runs 14 residues. V shed 4 bases, J shed 4 bases, and the junction held 3 bases outside the gene matches. Germline lookup yields CDR1 LGHNA and CDR2 YNFKEQ. The CDR3: CASSPRQGADTQYF. CDR3 in DNA: TGTGCCAGCAGCCCTAGACAGGGGGCAGATACGCAGTATTTT.

The chain recombines TRBV28 with TRBJ1-4; the D gene is possibly TRBD1 (6 bases). V shed 3 bases and J shed 8 bases, with 10 bases lying between them. CDR3 length: 13 residues. Germline V gene data show CDR1 as MDHEN and CDR2 as SYDVKM. The CDR3 protein is CASSFQGYEKLFF. The CDR3 nucleotides are TGTGCCAGCAGTTTCCAGGGGTACGAAAAACTGTTTTTT.

J is TRBJ1-2 and V is TRBV3-1 (or the pseudogene TRBV3-2); the D gene is possibly TRBD1 (5 bases). V lost 1 base to trimming and J lost 8 bases, with 11 bases between them. The CDR3 has 13 residues. Germline V gene lookup returns CDR1 LGHDT and CDR2 YNNKEL (reference sequence). CDR3 DNA sequence: TGTGCCAGCAGCCAAGCTGGGGCGCGCGGCTACACCTTC. This gives the protein CASSQAGARGYTF.

The rearrangement joins TRBV9 to TRBJ2-1, with 14 bases aligning to TRBD2. Per the germline V gene, CDR1 is SGDLS and CDR2 is YYNGEE. V gave up 0 bases and J gave up 8 bases; unmatched junction bases: 4. This CDR3 is built from 16 residues. In DNA, the CDR3 is TGTGCCAGCAGCGTAGGACTAGCGGGAGGGTTGGATGAGCAGTTCTTC. It is translated as CASSVGLAGGLDEQFF.

The CDR3 DNA is TGTGCCAGCGCCACCTTAGGGGACACTGAAGCTTTCTTT. Its protein product is CASATLGDTEAFF. The chain combines TRBV2 with TRBJ1-1; D is possibly TRBD1 (5 bases). The CDR3 totals 13 residues. V shed 8 bases and J shed 3 bases, with 13 bases lying between them. CDR1 SNHLY and CDR2 FYNNEI come from the germline V gene.

The chain recombines TRBV4-2 with TRBJ2-5; D gene unclear. The germline CDR1 and CDR2 sequences are LGHNA and YNFKEQ. The CDR3 has 14 residues. The V end was cut by 1 base, the J end by 2 bases, with 8 bases between. The CDR3 reads CASSQVVAQETQYF. In nucleotides, the CDR3 is TGTGCCAGCAGCCAAGTTGTAGCACAAGAGACCCAGTACTTC.

The V and J genes are TRBV18 and TRBJ2-1; perhaps TRBD2 as D (7 bases). V dropped 0 bases and J dropped 7 bases, with 13 bases sitting between them. CDR3 length: 15 residues. CDR1 and CDR2 from the germline V gene are KGHSH and LQKENI. CDR3 region: CASSPPGGARNEQFF. In DNA, the CDR3 is TGTGCCAGCTCACCACCGGGGGGGGCCCGAAATGAGCAGTTCTTC.

The chain couples TRBV6-6 to TRBJ1-3, with 10 bases aligning to TRBD1. From germline, CDR1 is MNHNY and CDR2 SVGAGI (reference sequence). The J segment lost 5 bases and the V segment lost 6 bases, leaving 7 bases of the junction unmatched. This CDR3 region has 15 residues. Here the CDR3 DNA reads TGTGCCAGCAGCCTGACAGGGGGCAGGAGAAACACCATATATTTT. The encoded protein is CASSLTGGRRNTIYF.

The CDR3 loop is CASGGLVNTGELFF. The CDR3 coding sequence is TGTGCCAGCGGGGGCCTGGTTAACACCGGGGAGCTGTTTTTT. This chain joins TRBV9 and TRBJ2-2, with D possibly matching TRBD1 (6 bases). The length of the CDR3 is 14 residues. Germline V gene data show CDR1 as SGDLS and CDR2 as YYNGEE. V shed 7 bases and J shed 2 bases, with 12 bases lying between them.

The chain couples TRBV7-2 to TRBJ2-5; 9 bases match TRBD2. The CDR3 consists of 16 residues. V was pared by 4 bases and J by 5 bases, with 11 bases of the junction left unmatched. CDR1 is SGHTA and CDR2 is FQGNSA in the germline V gene. CDR3 DNA sequence: TGTGCCAGCAGCTCAATGAACGCGGGGGGGCGGGAGACCCAGTACTTC. Its translation: CASSSMNAGGRETQYF. The full variable domain, with the rest looked up from reference TRBV7-2 and TRBJ2-5, is GAGVSQSPSNKVTEKGKDVELRCDPISGHTALYWYRQSLGQGLEFLIYFQGNSAPDKSGLPSDRFSAERTGGSVSTLTIQRTQQEDSAVYLCASSSMNAGGRETQYFGPGTRLLVL.

This clone showed up just once. CDR3 sequence: CASSPPFAGHTGELFF. The CDR3 DNA sequence: TGTGCCAGCAGCCCCCCTTTTGCGGGGCACACCGGGGAGCTGTTTTTT. The chain employs TRBV9 and TRBJ2-2; a possible D gene is TRBD2 (6 bases). V shed 4 bases and J shed 3 bases, with 16 bases lying between them. The germline V gene encodes CDR1 SGDLS and CDR2 YYNGEE. The CDR3 is made up of 16 amino acids.

In the case of this clone: Its ends do not fully match the called genes, so a read error is possible. The V gene is TRBV3-1 (or the pseudogene TRBV3-2), the J gene TRBJ2-5; TRBD1 agrees at 11 bases. Looked up from germline, CDR1 is LGHDT and CDR2 is YNNKEL (reference sequence). There are 15 residues in the CDR3. CDR3 sequence: CASSHSDRGQGTQYF. CDR3 coding DNA: TGTGCCAGCAGCCACTCGGACAGGGGGCAAGGGACCCAGTACTTC.

This rearrangement joins TRBV12-5 to TRBJ1-6; D unclear. Trimming removed 0 bases at V and 0 bases at J, with 12 bases between. The CDR3 covers 18 residues. CDR1 and CDR2 (germline): LGHNT, FRNRAP. For the CDR3, the DNA is TGTGCTAGTGGTTTGGTACTCGGGAAGAGCTCCTATAATTCACCCCTCCACTTT. Its protein is CASGLVLGKSSYNSPLHF.